Described below is a single T cell receptor (beta chain) sequence and its context. Its antigen is still unknown. TCRdb reprocessed the RT-PCR reads via MiXCR and lists one record per CDR3 protein. This table has 550,000 to 800,000 distinct CDR3 sequences, about 15% appearing once. Germline CDR1 is SNHLY and CDR2 is FYNNEI. With 5 bases removed from V and 2 bases from J, the gap between germline ends came to 12 bases. The CDR3 is made up of 14 amino acids. This sample was taken from a study of response to subunit inactivated influenza vaccine. General study findings and limits: The authors put forward the suggestion that each seasonal influenza vaccination may bring in only a limited number of new T cells.

The material sequenced was PBMCs from blood, taken less than 15 days before vaccination. The chain combines TRBV2 with TRBJ1-2, with unresolved D. This receptor was identified in a man aged 45-65 years who received an inactivated influenza vaccine. The CDR3 spells CASSSDTLNYGYTF. The CDR3 nucleotides read TGTGCCAGCAGTTCAGACACATTGAACTATGGCTACACCTTC.